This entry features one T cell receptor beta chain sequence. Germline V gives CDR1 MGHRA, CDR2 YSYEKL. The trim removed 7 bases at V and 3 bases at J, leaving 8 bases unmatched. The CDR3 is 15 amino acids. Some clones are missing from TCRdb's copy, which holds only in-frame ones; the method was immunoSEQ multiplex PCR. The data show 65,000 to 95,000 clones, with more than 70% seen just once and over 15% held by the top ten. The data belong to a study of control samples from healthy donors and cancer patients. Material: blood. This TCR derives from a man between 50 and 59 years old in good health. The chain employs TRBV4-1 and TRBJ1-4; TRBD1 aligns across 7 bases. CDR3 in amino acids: CASTLRGLANEKLFF. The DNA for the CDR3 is TGCGCCAGCACGCTAAGGGGGCTGGCTAATGAAAAACTGTTTTTT.